This T cell receptor (beta chain) was observed in a study of T cell responses to AZD1222 COVID-19 vaccine (dated by TCRdb to the early 2020s). Regarding the research as a whole: TCR sequencing covered about 230 trial participants: roughly 200 given two doses of AZD1222 and 26 given two doses of MenACWY control vaccine. Trial participants were enrolled into age subgroups of 18-55, 56-69 and 70-plus years, which contained about 150, 27 and 61 TCR-sequenced participants, respectively.

The CDR3 regions of human TCRbeta chains were analyzed by immunosequencing. The authors processed their data as follows. Repertoire TCRs were checked for matches against a reference library of SARS-CoV-2-specific TCRs that had been generated using the MIRA antigen-specificity platform. Breadth was defined as the fraction of unique TCRs that were SARS-CoV-2-associated, and depth was defined as the fraction of total T cells that were SARS-CoV-2-associated. Each spike-specific TCR was assigned to its reactive spike region and to a CD4 or CD8 class using the MIRA data. Log10-transformed breadth and depth values were compared by one-way ANOVA with Sidak's multiple comparisons tests. TCRdb re-hosts the immuneACCESS table, in-frame sequences only. Its copies lack some clones; in the studies checked, an unresolved V gene accounts for under half of them, and the cause for the rest is not known. The V and J calls and clone size are taken from that table; D and trimming were inferred from the DNA. The sample records 150,000 to 190,000 clones, roughly 90% of which are singletons. The ten largest account for less than 1.6% of the sample.

The intended sense of this specimen's time point label: about 28 days (+/-7) after the second vaccine dose. Because spike-specific TCR depth and breadth did not differ between the two schedules, AZD1222 recipients who got a second dose at roughly 4 weeks were pooled with those who got a second dose at roughly 12 weeks. Vaccinee samples came from UK trials COV001 and COV002, including a single-blind randomized controlled phase 2/3 trial of AZD1222 (ChAdOx1 nCoV-19) in healthy adults. Trial participant PBMC samples were collected at day 0 and day 28 after the second dose for TCRbeta chain sequencing. V and J lose 10 bases and 1 base, and a span of 12 bases separates them. The CDR3, from cysteine to phenylalanine, totals 13 residues. The CDR3 DNA has 39 bases and is translated from base 1. Points the paper makes about the study in general: The whole spike protein was spanned by vaccine-associated CD4 TCRs, and dominant responses were seen in regions 160-218 and 743-854. Most participants were white British and females outnumbered males, and the authors suggested that clonal diversity may have been underestimated. The 56-69-year group was small, and its depth increase did not reach significance, likely because of low power. Reportedly, almost half of the unique spike-specific TCRs recognized epitopes lying outside the regions that are mutated in the B.1.351 and B.1.1.7 variants. Conclusions about previously exposed vaccinees are limited because only five or six AZD1222 recipients were SARS-CoV-2 seropositive at baseline. After two AZD1222 doses, both the breadth and the depth of spike-specific TCRs were significantly higher than at day 0 and than in MenACWY recipients. Because no day 14 peak-response samples were available, the repertoires could be characterized only after the peak T cell response.

To note about this clone: The antigen it recognizes is unknown. The input lacks base qualities; no much larger clone sits a single base away.

This receptor chain uses TRBV12-3 or TRBV12-4 and TRBJ2-3; a confident D gene designation cannot be given. Sequenced here: peripheral blood, sampled 28 days after the second AZD1222 dose. This clonotype was sampled from an adult who received the AZD1222 COVID-19 vaccine. The CDR3 corresponds to CATARYGTDTQYF. The DNA sequence follows: TGTGCCACCGCCAGGTATGGCACAGATACGCAGTATTTT.